This T cell receptor beta chain was documented in a study of CD8+CD57+ T cells in acquired aplastic anemia. Findings of the study overall: Researchers report that fewer than 30 CD8+ CDR3 sequences appeared in both patients and controls.

The CDR3 is made up of 16 amino acids. The germline CDR1 and CDR2 sequences are MNHEY and SMNVEV (reference sequence). Genomic DNA was employed as the template in profiling TCR beta VDJ and CDR3. From the reads, TCRdb called clonotypes with MiXCR, one entry per CDR3 protein. The repertoire holds some 160,000 distinct CDR3 sequences, with around 48% as singletons. Selection for sequencing was limited to patients who had shown CD8+CD57+ cell expansion by flow cytometry. As for this clonotype: Its antigen remains unidentified. A junction end diverges from the germline sequence, so it may reflect a read error.

The sequence was obtained from a human donor with aplastic anemia. Sequencing was carried out using sorted CD4+, CD8+, or CD8+CD57+ T cells (not recorded which) from PBMCs. The chain employs TRBV27 and TRBJ2-7; the match to TRBD1 covers 7 bases. The chain's CDR3 is CASNLSRTGLSYEQYF. Here the CDR3 DNA reads TGTGCCAGCAATTTATCCCGGACAGGTCTCTCCTACGAGCAGTACTTC.